This passage covers 21 T cell receptor beta chains from one sample sequenced in a study of Graves' ophthalmopathy and Graves' hyperthyroidism (dated by TCRdb to 2017 to 2018). For sequencing, an Illumina HiSeq 2000 was employed. For repertoire sequencing, the TCR beta CDR3 regions were amplified from RNA transcripts. The first round was an RT-PCR using HTBI primers with the Qiagen OneStep RT-PCR kit, and this first round was followed by a second-round multiplex PCR, then size selection and purification. TCRdb reworked the public reads: Q25 trimming with fastp, MiXCR clone assembly, productive beta chains retained. Every CDR3 protein is listed once, alongside the most common genes and DNA of its rows. This sample holds about 620,000 distinct CDR3 sequences; 20% to 25% were observed only once. Around 6.5% of the sample is in the top ten clones. Sequences were obtained from peripheral blood. The origin of the receptors is a woman under 30 with stable Graves' hyperthyroidism. Some clones in this sample may be carry-over from other donors' samples. Donor details come from another sample of the same person, matched by shared clones.

This clonotype occurred many times. J is TRBJ1-1 and V is TRBV6-5; D may be TRBD1 (5 bases). V was shortened by 2 bases and J by 2 bases, with 12 bases between the two germline ends. CDR3 size: 15 residues. Germline V gives CDR1 MNHEY, CDR2 SVGAGI. CDR3 protein: CASSYHGTSNTEAFF. CDR3 sequence (DNA): TGTGCCAGCAGTTACCACGGGACGTCAAACACTGAAGCTTTCTTT.

This clonotype was seen repeatedly, ten times or more. The chain joins TRBV20-1 to TRBJ1-5; TRBD1 aligns across 8 bases. The CDR3 consists of 13 residues. J gave up 4 bases and V 8 bases, and 7 bases lay outside the gene matches. Germline V gene sequence: CDR1 DFQATT, CDR2 SNEGSKA (reference sequence). Here the CDR3 reads CSLRDRLNQPQHF. DNA for the CDR3: TGCAGTCTCCGGGACAGGCTTAATCAGCCCCAGCATTTT.

At least ten counts were recorded for this clonotype. The chain couples TRBV3-1 to TRBJ2-7, with D perhaps matching TRBD2 (6 bases). The CDR3 spans 12 residues. V was cut by 4 bases and J by 6 bases, with 10 bases left in between. Germline V gene lookup returns CDR1 LGHDT and CDR2 YNNKEL (reference sequence). The CDR3 here is CASSPSGPEQYF. The DNA of the CDR3 is TGTGCCAGCAGCCCCAGCGGGCCCGAGCAGTACTTC.

This rearrangement joins TRBV14 to TRBJ2-5, with 8 bases identical to TRBD1. The length of the CDR3 is 14 residues. Per the germline V gene, CDR1 is SGHDN and CDR2 is FVKESK. J gave up 4 bases and V 1 base, and 2 bases lay outside the gene matches. The DNA of the CDR3 is TGTGCCAGCAGCCAAGGAGACAGGGGAGAGACCCAGTACTTC. Protein: CASSQGDRGETQYF.

This clonotype was seen only once. The chain joins TRBV6-2 or TRBV6-3 to TRBJ2-5; D possibly uses TRBD1 or TRBD2 (5 bases each). Per the germline V gene, CDR1 is MNHEY and CDR2 is SVGEGT. The CDR3 consists of 13 residues. Trimming removed 6 bases at V and 5 bases at J, with 13 bases between. The CDR3 reads CASSPGPFETQYF. The CDR3 nucleotides read TGTGCCAGCAGCCCGGGGCCCTTTGAGACCCAGTACTTC.

There are a few counts of this clonotype. The CDR3 loop is CASSQEQGHPMEPQHF. The CDR3 bases are TGCGCCAGCAGCCAAGAGCAGGGGCACCCGATGGAGCCCCAGCATTTT. The gene calls are TRBV4-1 and TRBJ1-5; D is possibly TRBD1 (6 bases). V shed 0 bases and J shed 8 bases, with 17 bases lying between them. Germline loops: CDR1 MGHRA, CDR2 YSYEKL. This CDR3 contains 16 residues.

This chain links TRBV20-1 with TRBJ1-6, with 10 bases lining up with TRBD1. In germline, CDR1 is DFQATT, CDR2 SNEGSKA (reference sequence). The CDR3 runs to 15 residues. V shed 0 bases and J 5 bases; nucleotides not matched to a gene: 1. The CDR3 DNA follows: TGCAGTGCTAGAGACGGGACAGGGGATAATTCACCCCTCCACTTT. Its translation is CSARDGTGDNSPLHF.

This clonotype has at least ten counts. The chain combines TRBV5-5 with TRBJ1-2; D gene uncertain. Germline CDR1 and CDR2: SGHKS and YYEKEE (reference sequence). The CDR3 totals 11 residues. Trimming removed 0 bases from V and 8 bases from J, with 5 bases in between. The CDR3 here is CASSLELGYTF. In nucleotides, the CDR3 is TGTGCCAGCAGCTTGGAGTTGGGCTACACCTTC.

This clonotype was seen many times. The chain combines TRBV6-1 with TRBJ1-2; D remains ambiguous. Trimming shortened V by 1 base and J by 4 bases, and 16 bases separated the two germline ends. The CDR3 is 16 residues long. Germline V gene lookup returns CDR1 MNHNS and CDR2 SASEGT. CDR3 loop: CASSEVSIGGSYGYTF. In nucleotides, the CDR3 is TGTGCCAGCAGTGAAGTCTCTATTGGCGGATCCTATGGCTACACCTTC.

This clonotype was found many times. The chain uses TRBV28 and TRBJ1-2, with D uncertain. V dropped 5 bases and J dropped 7 bases, with 8 bases sitting between them. Germline V CDR1 and CDR2: MDHEN, SYDVKM. CDR3 size: 11 residues. The CDR3 here is CASSAAGGYTF. As DNA, the CDR3 is TGTGCCAGCAGTGCGGCCGGTGGCTACACCTTC.

This clonotype was found many times. The chain recombines TRBV19 with TRBJ2-5; D is possibly TRBD1 (7 bases). From germline, CDR1 is LNHDA and CDR2 SQIVND (reference sequence). CDR3 length: 15 amino acids. The ends were cut back, 4 bases at V and 5 bases at J, with 17 bases in the middle. CDR3: CASSTTAGGLETQYF. In DNA form, the CDR3 reads TGTGCCAGTAGTACCACCGCAGGGGGGCTGGAGACCCAGTACTTC.

In its sample, this clonotype was seen a few times. This chain links TRBV4-3 with TRBJ1-2; D call uncertain. Germline assignment: CDR1 LGHNA and CDR2 YSLEER. There are 15 residues in the CDR3. The V end was cut by 7 bases, the J end by 1 base, with 16 bases between. The CDR3 DNA reads TGCGCCAGCACCCGAAACGCGGGCGTTAACTATGGCTACACCTTC. Translated: CASTRNAGVNYGYTF.

The sample holds many counts of this clonotype. The CDR3 DNA reads TGCAGTGCTTCTACTTCCGGGACAGGGCATGGAAACATTCAGTACTTC. Translation gives CSASTSGTGHGNIQYF. V and J are TRBV20-1 and TRBJ2-4; 9 bases are shared with TRBD1. V was pared by 5 bases and J by 6 bases, with 14 bases of the junction left unmatched. Germline-derived CDR1 and CDR2 are DFQATT and SNEGSKA (reference sequence). The CDR3 sequence is 16 residues long.

This clonotype has just a few counts. The genes are TRBV5-5 and TRBJ2-5, with TRBD2 matching over 9 bases. V lost 1 base, J lost 7 bases, and 8 bases stayed unmatched. In germline, CDR1 is SGHKS, CDR2 YYEKEE (reference sequence). The CDR3 runs 15 residues. This chain's CDR3 is CASSLSSGGLGTQYF. In DNA, the CDR3 is TGTGCCAGCAGCTTGAGTAGCGGGGGTCTGGGGACCCAGTACTTC.

The sample holds a few counts of this clonotype. V is TRBV27 and J is TRBJ1-1, with 7 bases aligning to TRBD1. The junction had 5 bases not matched to a gene; V was cut back by 0 bases and J by 4 bases. This CDR3 region has 15 residues. The germline gives CDR1 MNHEY, CDR2 SMNVEV (reference sequence). The CDR3 DNA reads TGTGCCAGCAGTTTATCTAGGGGGCTCAGCACTGAAGCTTTCTTT. This encodes CASSLSRGLSTEAFF.

At least ten counts were recorded for this clonotype. This chain uses TRBV15 with TRBJ1-2; 10 bases are shared with TRBD1. This CDR3 is 17 amino acids long. Germline CDR1 is LNHNV and CDR2 is YYDKDF (reference sequence). Trimming cost V 5 bases and J 8 bases; bases outside gene matches: 17. In DNA form, the CDR3 reads TGTGCCACCAGCGCACCCGGGACAGGGGATGTATTGAGCGGCTACACCTTC. As protein: CATSAPGTGDVLSGYTF.

This clonotype was counted at least ten times. The J gene is TRBJ1-2, the V gene TRBV2; no definite D call. The germline V gene encodes CDR1 SNHLY and CDR2 FYNNEI. V lost 5 bases, J lost 3 bases, and 7 bases lay in between. This CDR3 region has 12 residues. The chain's CDR3 is CASSKEDYGYTF. Written as DNA, the CDR3 is TGTGCCAGCAGTAAGGAGGACTATGGCTACACCTTC.

Details on this clonotype: It is likely a read error, because the conserved phenylalanine at the end of the CDR3 is missing. The rearrangement joins TRBV4-2 to TRBJ1-2; no firm D call. Germline CDR1 is LGHNA and CDR2 is YNFKEQ. This CDR3 spans 13 amino acids. V lost 1 base and J 6 bases, leaving 9 bases between the germline ends. The CDR3 sequence is CASSQAPQNGYTL. The CDR3 DNA reads TGTGCCAGCAGCCAAGCCCCACAGAATGGCTACACCCTC.

The chain links TRBV18 to TRBJ1-2; D may be TRBD1 (6 bases). The V end was cut by 6 bases, the J end by 7 bases, with 15 bases between. In germline, CDR1 is KGHSH, CDR2 LQKENI. The CDR3 contains 13 residues. This chain's CDR3 is CASSPSGDLGYTF. In DNA form, the CDR3 reads TGTGCCAGCTCGCCTTCAGGGGACCTTGGCTACACCTTC.

This clonotype has a count of ten or more. This chain connects TRBV6-1 to TRBJ1-2; 9 bases fit TRBD1. Trimming cost V 2 bases and J 0 bases; bases outside gene matches: 4. The CDR3 loop spans 16 amino acids. CDR1 is MNHNS, CDR2 SASEGT, per germline. The CDR3 region has the DNA TGTGCCAGCAGTGAATGGGACAGGGACCCTAACTATGGCTACACCTTC. Encoded protein: CASSEWDRDPNYGYTF.

Concerning this clonotype itself: Just one base apart from a much larger clone, this may be a read error. This sequence joins TRBV29-1 and TRBJ2-5; D is unclear. Germline assignment: CDR1 SQVTM and CDR2 ANQGSEA. The length of the CDR3 is 17 residues. The CDR3 coding sequence is TGCAGCGTTGATGGAAGGCGAGGAGCCGACCTCCAAGGGACCCAGTACTTC. Protein product: CSVDGRRGADLQGTQYF.